These 22 T cell receptor beta chains originate from one sample sequenced in a study of blood T cell repertoires in COVID-19. Method: immunoSEQ multiplex PCR; TCRdb's copy keeps in-frame clones and lacks some. The table records some 500,000 clones, around nine tenths of them present only once. Sequences were obtained from peripheral blood. These receptors all stem from a woman between 50 and 59 years old with COVID-19, enrolled during active disease.

The J gene is TRBJ2-1, the V gene TRBV7-9; a possible D gene is TRBD1 (7 bases). V shed 5 bases and J shed 3 bases, with 20 bases lying between them. Germline V gives CDR1 SEHNR, CDR2 FQNEAQ (reference sequence). This CDR3 has 17 amino acids. The CDR3: CASSPGGWDSRYNEQFF. DNA of the CDR3: TGTGCCAGCAGCCCAGGAGGGTGGGACAGTCGCTACAATGAGCAGTTCTTC.

The chain is built from TRBV3-1 (or the pseudogene TRBV3-2) and TRBJ2-1; weak D call: TRBD2 (6 bases). Trimming cost V 5 bases and J 9 bases, with 17 bases left between them. The germline V gene encodes CDR1 LGHDT and CDR2 YNNKEL (reference sequence). The CDR3 runs to 14 residues. DNA for the CDR3: TGTGCCAGCAGCGAAGTTGGCCCCGGGGGTGAGCAGTTCTTC. It translates to CASSEVGPGGEQFF.

This sequence joins TRBV5-1 and TRBJ2-6; 9 nucleotides agree with TRBD1. Germline assignment: CDR1 SGHRS and CDR2 YFSETQ. J gave up 0 bases and V 4 bases, and 5 bases lay outside the gene matches. CDR3 length: 17 amino acids. The CDR3 coding sequence is TGCGCCAGCAGCGGGACAGGGAGCATCTCTGGGGCCAACGTCCTGACTTTC. It translates to CASSGTGSISGANVLTF.

The chain uses TRBV27 and TRBJ1-2; perhaps TRBD1 as D (6 bases). CDR1 and CDR2 (germline): MNHEY, SMNVEV (reference sequence). The germline V and J ends were trimmed by 1 base and 5 bases, with 11 bases remaining between them. The CDR3 extends over 14 amino acids. CDR3 region: CASSLLAGEYGYTF. CDR3 DNA: TGTGCCAGCAGTTTATTGGCAGGGGAATATGGCTACACCTTC.

This chain uses TRBV18 with TRBJ2-2, with D possibly matching TRBD1 (5 bases). Germline lookup yields CDR1 KGHSH and CDR2 LQKENI. V lost 5 bases and J 4 bases, leaving 14 bases between the germline ends. The CDR3 totals 15 residues. The CDR3 loop reads CASSFDSWVTGELFF. The CDR3 DNA reads as TGTGCCAGCTCATTCGACAGTTGGGTCACCGGGGAGCTGTTTTTT.

The V and J genes are TRBV6-1 and TRBJ1-3, with D hard to call. The V end lost 2 bases, the J end lost 0 bases, and 8 bases lay between the germline ends. From germline, CDR1 is MNHNS and CDR2 SASEGT. This CDR3 region has 15 residues. CDR3 bases: TGTGCCAGCAGTGAAAGGAGTTTCTCTGGAAACACCATATATTTT. Translating it yields CASSERSFSGNTIYF.

The chain carries TRBV11-2 and TRBJ2-1; maybe TRBD2 (5 bases). The CDR3 totals 15 residues. V lost 1 base to trimming and J lost 6 bases, with 13 bases between them. In germline, CDR1 is SGHAT, CDR2 FQNNGV. The CDR3 nucleotides are TGTGCCAGCAGCTTAGGGGTTAGGGCGGGCAATGAGCAGTTCTTC. It is translated as CASSLGVRAGNEQFF.

The chain couples TRBV12-5 to TRBJ1-1; D not resolved. Germline CDR1 reads LGHNT; CDR2 reads FRNRAP. This CDR3 is built from 12 residues. V lost 3 bases to trimming and J lost 4 bases, with 6 bases between them. CDR3 protein: CASGLTLTEAFF. The CDR3 DNA is TGTGCTAGTGGTTTAACTCTCACTGAAGCTTTCTTT.

The V call is TRBV3-1 (or the pseudogene TRBV3-2), the J call TRBJ2-1, with TRBD2 matching over 7 bases. Per the germline V gene, CDR1 is LGHDT and CDR2 is YNNKEL (reference sequence). With 6 bases clipped from V and 11 bases from J, the junction kept 10 bases outside the gene matches. The CDR3 is 13 residues long. The CDR3 reads CASSGLAEGKQFF. CDR3 nucleotide sequence: TGTGCCAGCAGTGGGCTAGCGGAGGGGAAGCAGTTCTTC.

V usage is TRBV2 and J usage is TRBJ2-5; 7 nucleotides match TRBD2. The V gene end was trimmed by 8 bases and the J gene end by 4 bases; junction bases not matched to a gene: 13. CDR1 is SNHLY, CDR2 FYNNEI, per germline. CDR3 length equals 15 residues. The CDR3 DNA reads TGTGCCAGCTACCGAGGGTCAGCGGGGCGAGAGACCCAGTACTTC. This translates into CASYRGSAGRETQYF.

This rearrangement joins TRBV30 to TRBJ2-1, with D possibly matching TRBD2 (6 bases). Trimming removed 3 bases from V and 6 bases from J, with 15 bases in between. The CDR3 covers 14 residues. CDR1 GTSNPN and CDR2 SVGIG come from the germline V gene (reference sequence). The CDR3 loop is CAWSALVGGNEQFF. The DNA of the CDR3 is TGTGCCTGGAGCGCCCTTGTCGGGGGCAATGAGCAGTTCTTC.

The rearrangement uses TRBV2 and TRBJ2-3, with 10 nucleotides matching TRBD2. The trim removed 7 bases at V and 1 base at J, leaving 2 bases unmatched. Germline assignment: CDR1 SNHLY and CDR2 FYNNEI. The CDR3 totals 14 residues. Here the CDR3 DNA reads TGTGCCAGCAATCTAGCGGGGGGCACAGATACGCAGTATTTT. It encodes CASNLAGGTDTQYF.

The chain employs TRBV28 and TRBJ1-1; tentatively, D is TRBD1 (5 bases). The germline gives CDR1 MDHEN, CDR2 SYDVKM. Trimming removed 8 bases at V and 7 bases at J, with 14 bases between. The CDR3 contains 12 residues. DNA for the CDR3: TGTGCCAGCCTCCGGGGGACCCGTGAAGCTTTCTTT. Its protein product is CASLRGTREAFF.

This chain links TRBV12-5 with TRBJ2-5; TRBD2 might be the D (5 bases). The CDR3 has 15 amino acids. V lost 6 bases and J lost 0, with 14 bases in between. Germline values: CDR1 LGHNT, CDR2 FRNRAP. The CDR3 loop reads CASGGATADQETQYF. The CDR3 nucleotides are TGTGCTAGTGGGGGAGCGACGGCAGACCAAGAGACCCAGTACTTC.

Concerning this clone itself: The same CDR3 also results from other DNA sequences found in this sample. The rearrangement links TRBV19 to TRBJ1-1, with D perhaps TRBD1 (5 bases). This CDR3 comprises 13 residues. Trimming shortened V by 6 bases and J by 3 bases, and 11 bases separated the two germline ends. Per germline, CDR1 LNHDA and CDR2 SQIVND (reference sequence). The CDR3, as DNA: TGTGCCAGTAGGACAACAGGTGACACTGAAGCTTTCTTT. This gives the protein CASRTTGDTEAFF.

The rearrangement links TRBV30 to TRBJ2-2, with TRBD1 matching over 8 bases. Germline-derived CDR1 and CDR2 are GTSNPN and SVGIG (reference sequence). V lost 1 base and J lost 2; bases outside the gene matches: 12. The CDR3 covers 18 residues. For the CDR3, the DNA is TGTGCCTGGAGTGATGTCAGGGGGCACCTTCGAAACACCGGGGAGCTGTTTTTT. This sequence encodes CAWSDVRGHLRNTGELFF.

The chain couples TRBV5-4 to TRBJ1-1, with D perhaps matching TRBD1 (5 bases). The CDR3 has 15 amino acids. Trimming cost V 3 bases and J 0 bases, with 12 bases left between them. Germline V gene data show CDR1 as SGHNT and CDR2 as YYREEE (reference sequence). The CDR3: CASSSSRGMNTEAFF. CDR3 coding DNA: TGTGCCAGCAGCTCCAGCCGGGGGATGAACACTGAAGCTTTCTTT.

The chain joins TRBV5-1 to TRBJ2-5, with 9 positions matching TRBD1. The germline V gene has CDR1 SGHRS and CDR2 YFSETQ. V gave up 6 bases and J gave up 4 bases; unmatched junction bases: 7. This CDR3 comprises 14 residues. CDR3 amino acids: CASTVTGGRETQYF. In DNA form, the CDR3 reads TGCGCCAGCACGGTGACAGGGGGAAGAGAGACCCAGTACTTC. Using reference TRBV5-1 and TRBJ2-5 for the parts outside the CDR3, the full variable domain is KAGVTQTPRYLIKTRGQQVTLSCSPISGHRSVSWYQQTPGQGLQFLFEYFSETQRNKGNFPGRFSGRQFSNSRSEMNVSTLELGDSALYLCASTVTGGRETQYFGPGTRLLVL.

The J gene is TRBJ1-2, the V gene TRBV10-3; 12 bases map to TRBD1. CDR3 length: 15 residues. Germline loops: CDR1 ENHRY, CDR2 SYGVKD. Trimming removed 6 bases from V and 3 bases from J; junction bases left unmatched: 5. The CDR3 bases are TGTGCCATCAGGACCGGGACAGGGGGCTACTATGGCTACACCTTC. Translated: CAIRTGTGGYYGYTF.

The chain has TRBV5-4 and TRBJ1-6, with D perhaps TRBD1 (5 bases). This CDR3 is built from 14 residues. CDR1 and CDR2 from the germline V gene are SGHNT and YYREEE (reference sequence). V dropped 4 bases and J dropped 5 bases, with 10 bases sitting between them. The CDR3 bases are TGTGCCAGCAGCCTGGGACTGGATAATTCACCCCTCCACTTT. Its protein is CASSLGLDNSPLHF.

The gene calls are TRBV5-6 and TRBJ1-2, with D uncertain. Trimming took 4 bases from V and 4 from J, leaving 8 bases between them. CDR3 length: 12 amino acids. Germline CDR1 reads SGHDT; CDR2 reads YYEEEE. In nucleotides, the CDR3 is TGTGCCAGCAGCGGGAGCCCCTATGGCTACACCTTC. This encodes CASSGSPYGYTF.

In regard to this clone: The sample has other DNA sequences that encode this CDR3 too. CDR3 region: CASSPRTGNYGYTF. The CDR3 region has the DNA TGTGCCAGCAGCCCCCGGACAGGGAACTATGGCTACACCTTC. The chain recombines TRBV11-2 with TRBJ1-2; TRBD1 matches 8 bases. This CDR3 contains 14 residues. CDR1 SGHAT and CDR2 FQNNGV come from the germline V gene. The ends lost 5 bases at V and 2 bases at J; junction bases unmatched: 4.